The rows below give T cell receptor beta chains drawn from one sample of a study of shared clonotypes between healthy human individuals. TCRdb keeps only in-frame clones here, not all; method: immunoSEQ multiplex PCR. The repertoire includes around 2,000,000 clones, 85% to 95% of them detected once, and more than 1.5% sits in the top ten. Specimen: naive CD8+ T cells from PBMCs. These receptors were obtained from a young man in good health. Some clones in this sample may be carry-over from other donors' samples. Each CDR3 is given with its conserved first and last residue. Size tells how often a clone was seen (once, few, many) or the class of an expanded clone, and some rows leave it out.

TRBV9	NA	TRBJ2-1	CASSVGASGSHEQFF
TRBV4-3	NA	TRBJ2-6	CASSQDPWGSGANVLTF
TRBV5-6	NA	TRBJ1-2	CASSQGGAVNTF
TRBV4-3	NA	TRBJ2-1	CASSLDPGQGYNEQFF
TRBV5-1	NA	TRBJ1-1	CASSLETENTEAFF
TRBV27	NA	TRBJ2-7	CASSLGGSQTYEQYF
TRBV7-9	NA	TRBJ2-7	CASSFIVADRGYEQYF
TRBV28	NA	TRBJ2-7	CASSAGTANLYEQYF
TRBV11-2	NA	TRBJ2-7	CASSPGTASYEQYF
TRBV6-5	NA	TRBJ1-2	CASSWGANYGYTF
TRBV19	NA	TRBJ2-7	CASSTHLDEQYF
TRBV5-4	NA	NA	CASSLGQELYEQYF
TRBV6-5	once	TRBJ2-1	CASSPPGYNEQFF
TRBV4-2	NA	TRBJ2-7	CASSQVESMSDQYF
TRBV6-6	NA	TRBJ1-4	CASSHPSGVSEKLFF
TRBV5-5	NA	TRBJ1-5	CASSFGELGQPQHF
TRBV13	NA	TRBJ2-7	CASSLFGGSSYEQYF
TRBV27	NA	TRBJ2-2	CASSLGGRPGELFF
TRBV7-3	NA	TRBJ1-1	CASSFTGGKATEAFF
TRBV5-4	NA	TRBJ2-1	CASSLGLAGEGNEQFF
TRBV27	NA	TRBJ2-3	CASSLFPDTQYF
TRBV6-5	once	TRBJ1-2	CASTEGTGDGYTF
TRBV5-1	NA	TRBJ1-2	CASSLDNRGYGYTF
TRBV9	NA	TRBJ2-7	CASSDRGLGEQYF
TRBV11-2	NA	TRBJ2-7	CASSLVASSYEQYF
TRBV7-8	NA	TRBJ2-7	CASSLVAGAYEQYF
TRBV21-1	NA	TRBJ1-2	CASSKVSPAAGYTF
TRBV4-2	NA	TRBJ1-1	CASSQVEGNTEAFF
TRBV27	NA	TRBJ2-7	CASSFSQAYEQYF
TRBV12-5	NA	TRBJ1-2	CASGWQGIGYGYTF
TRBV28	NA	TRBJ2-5	CASSLGGTQYF
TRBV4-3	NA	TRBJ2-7	CASSQGLAGEQYF
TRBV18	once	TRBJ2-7	CASSPLAGGGGEQYF
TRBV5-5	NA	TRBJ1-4	CASSLEPGSYEKLFF
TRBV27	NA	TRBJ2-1	CASSFGRATEQFF
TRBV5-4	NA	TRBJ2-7	CASSPGSYEQYF
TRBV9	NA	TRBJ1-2	CASSVASGPGTNYGYTF
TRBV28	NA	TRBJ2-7	CASSPQGNYEQYF
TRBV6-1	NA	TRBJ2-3	CASSELGLAGEIPDTQYF
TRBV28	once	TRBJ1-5	CASSPYRGNQPQHF
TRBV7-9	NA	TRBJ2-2	CASSSPWASGEGTGELFF
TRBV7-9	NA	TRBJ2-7	CASSLVSGTPRSYEQYF
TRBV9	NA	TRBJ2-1	CASSRRGSDEQFF
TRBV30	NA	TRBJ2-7	CAWPLRVAGDVRAYEQYF
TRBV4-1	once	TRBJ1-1	CASSQGLAEVEAFF
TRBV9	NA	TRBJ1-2	CASSGTWTETNYGYTF
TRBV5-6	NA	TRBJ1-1	CASSLAGFTEAFF
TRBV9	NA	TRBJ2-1	CASSATSGNYNEQFF
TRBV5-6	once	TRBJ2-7	CASSSGRGLYEQYF
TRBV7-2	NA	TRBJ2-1	CASSLLAGAPGHEQFF
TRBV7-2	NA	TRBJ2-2	CASSHPNDYTGELFF
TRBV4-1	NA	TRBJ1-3	CASSHVGRHSGNTIYF
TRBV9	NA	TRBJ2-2	CASSVRLAGGTGELFF
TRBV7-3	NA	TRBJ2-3	CASSSLASDTQYF
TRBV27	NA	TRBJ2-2	CASSWGRDGELFF
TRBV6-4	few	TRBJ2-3	CASSDGTGTDTQYF
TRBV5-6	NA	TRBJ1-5	CASSSSANQPQHF
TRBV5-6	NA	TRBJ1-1	CASSLGGPALEAFF
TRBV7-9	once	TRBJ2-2	CASSLVGQGKTGELFF